The rows below give T cell receptor beta chains drawn from one sample of a study of cytomegalovirus exposure and HLA in healthy donors. Clones were sequenced by immunoSEQ multiplex PCR, and TCRdb holds only the in-frame ones, with some missing. The sample includes around 200,000 clones, roughly 77% of them seen just once. The sample taken for sequencing was PBMCs. The origin of the receptors is a young woman in good health and CMV-seropositive. Both conserved end residues are part of each CDR3. D genes are given only for firm matches. The size entry is marked missing in some rows and otherwise reads once, few, many or a size class.

DNA	CDR3	size	D	J	V
TGTGCCAGCAGGGGGACAACAACCGGCAACACTGAAGCTTTCTTT	CASRGTTTGNTEAFF	few	-	TRBJ1-1	TRBV28
TGCGCCAGCAGCTTGGCCATAGGACAGGGGGCAAATGAGCAGTTCTTC	CASSLAIGQGANEQFF	-	TRBD1	TRBJ2-1	TRBV5-1
TGTGCCAGCAGTCAAGGGACTTCCTACGAGCAGTACTTC	CASSQGTSYEQYF	-	-	TRBJ2-7	TRBV27
TGCAGCGGTATTCCGGTAGGGGGCAACACTGAAGCTTTCTTT	CSGIPVGGNTEAFF	-	TRBD1	TRBJ1-1	TRBV29-1
TGTGCCAGCAGCCGGGGGACAGACTATGGCTACACCTTC	CASSRGTDYGYTF	-	TRBD1	TRBJ1-2	TRBV28
TGTGCAAGTCGCTTAGGTGGGGGGTATGGCTACACCTTC	CASRLGGGYGYTF	-	-	TRBJ1-2	TRBV12-2
TGCGCCAGCAGCTCCCTAGGGTCTAGCGGGATCAGTAGCAATGAGCAGTTCTTC	CASSSLGSSGISSNEQFF	few	TRBD2	TRBJ2-1	TRBV5-1
TGCAGTGCTGGTCCAGCGGGGGAGCTGTTTTTT	CSAGPAGELFF	-	-	TRBJ2-2	TRBV20-1
TGTGCCAGCAGTTTACGGACAGTACGCCGTGAAGCTTTCTTT	CASSLRTVRREAFF	-	-	TRBJ1-1	TRBV28
TGTGCCAGCAGTACCCAGACAGGGCACTATGGCTACACCTTC	CASSTQTGHYGYTF	-	TRBD1	TRBJ1-2	TRBV28
TGTGCCAGCAGAAGGACAGGGGGCTCTACCGGGGAGCTGTTTTTT	CASRRTGGSTGELFF	-	TRBD1	TRBJ2-2	TRBV27
TGTGCCAGCAGTCTTCCCGGGACAGGCGGAACTGAAGCTTTCTTT	CASSLPGTGGTEAFF	-	TRBD1	TRBJ1-1	TRBV28
TGTGCCAGCAGTGGACGACTAGCGGGAGTCGCCGAGCAGTACTTC	CASSGRLAGVAEQYF	-	TRBD2	TRBJ2-7	TRBV6-1
TGCGCCAGCAGCTCAGGACTAGCGGGATACGAGCAGTACTTC	CASSSGLAGYEQYF	-	TRBD2	TRBJ2-7	TRBV5-1
TGTGCCAGTAGTACTTACAGCCCTGAAGCTTTCTTT	CASSTYSPEAFF	few	-	TRBJ1-1	TRBV19
TGTGCCAGCAGTCCCCCAGGAGGGATGGGAGGCGCCTACGAGCAGTACTTC	CASSPPGGMGGAYEQYF	-	-	TRBJ2-7	TRBV28
TGCGCCAGCAGCTTGGATCCTCGGAGCGGGAGGGGGTACGAGCAGTACTTC	CASSLDPRSGRGYEQYF	-	TRBD2	TRBJ2-7	TRBV5-1
TGTGCCAGCAGCCAGGCTAGCGGGAGGTACTACAATGAGCAGTTCTTC	CASSQASGRYYNEQFF	-	TRBD2	TRBJ2-1	TRBV14
TGTGCCAGCAGCTTAGTAGCGGGAGGTCCTCTGGATACGCAGTATTTT	CASSLVAGGPLDTQYF	-	TRBD2	TRBJ2-3	TRBV11-2
TGTGCCACCCAGACTAGCCGCATTGGCGCAGATACGCAGTATTTT	CATQTSRIGADTQYF	-	TRBD2	TRBJ2-3	TRBV6-6
TGTGCCAGCAGCTTAGATCCCCTTTCGGGAAACACCATATATTTT	CASSLDPLSGNTIYF	-	-	TRBJ1-3	TRBV11-2
TGTGCCAGCCAGCAGCGGGACGCCTACGAGCAGTACTTC	CASQQRDAYEQYF	few	TRBD2	TRBJ2-7	TRBV6-5
TGTGCCAGCAGAAGACCGGGACAGGGGAATGAGCAGTTCTTC	CASRRPGQGNEQFF	-	TRBD1	TRBJ2-1	TRBV6-5
TGTGCCACCAGCATACCGGGACTCTACACCGGGGAGCTGTTTTTT	CATSIPGLYTGELFF	once	-	TRBJ2-2	TRBV15
TGTGCCAGCAGCTTACGGGGGTCTCATTACGAGCAGTACTTC	CASSLRGSHYEQYF	-	-	TRBJ2-7	TRBV7-9